The rows below give T cell receptor beta chains drawn from one sample of a study of T cells in Graves' hyperthyroidism and ophthalmopathy. Each CDR3 protein is one row after TCRdb ran MiXCR on the multiplex PCR reads. This table has fewer than 650,000 distinct CDR3 sequences, about 14% appearing once. Material: blood. All receptors derive from a woman aged 18-29 years with Graves' ophthalmopathy. Both conserved end residues are part of each CDR3. D genes are given only for firm matches. Part of the rows lack a size; the others show once, few, many or a class for expanded clones.

j_gene,v_gene,abundance,d_gene,CDR3nt,CDR3aa
TRBJ2-2,TRBV29-1,NA,NA,TGCAGTATAAGATCAAACACCGGGGAGCTGTTTTTT,CSIRSNTGELFF
TRBJ2-7,TRBV24-1,many,NA,TGTGCCACCAGTCCGGGGGATACGTACTACGAGCAGTACTTC,CATSPGDTYYEQYF
TRBJ1-5,TRBV2,many,NA,TGTGCCAGCAGCGAAGGGCGGGCGCGTGGGCGAATTGGCAATCAGCCCCAGCATTTT,CASSEGRARGRIGNQPQHF
TRBJ2-7,TRBV6-2/TRBV6-3,many,NA,TGTGCCAGCATCGACAGGGAGGAGTGGACCTACGAGCAGTACTTC,CASIDREEWTYEQYF
TRBJ2-7,TRBV18,many,NA,TGTGCCAGCTCACCACCTGGGCAGAACTACGAGCAGTACTTC,CASSPPGQNYEQYF
TRBJ1-2,TRBV2,many,TRBD1,TGTGCCAGCAGTTTGGACAGGGACCTTGGCTACACCTTC,CASSLDRDLGYTF
TRBJ2-7,TRBV20-1,NA,TRBD1,TGCAGTGCTCCCAGGATAGGGACAGGGAGCTACGAGCAGTACTTC,CSAPRIGTGSYEQYF
TRBJ1-1,TRBV18,few,NA,TGTGCCAGCTCACTCCCCGATACCGGGCGGAACACTGAAGCTTTCTTT,CASSLPDTGRNTEAFF
TRBJ1-1,TRBV28,many,NA,TGTGCCAGCAGACAAGGGGGTCCCAACACTGAAGCTTTCTTT,CASRQGGPNTEAFF
TRBJ2-5,TRBV3-1,NA,NA,TGTGCCAGCAGCCACGATCCTCCACAGTACCCTCAAGAGACCCAGTACTTC,CASSHDPPQYPQETQYF
TRBJ1-3,TRBV2,NA,NA,TGTGCCAGCGGGACCGGTTCTGTAAACACCATATATTTT,CASGTGSVNTIYF
TRBJ2-7,TRBV7-9,many,TRBD2,TGTGCCAGCAGCGATATCGGACTAGCCGCCGAGCAGTACTTC,CASSDIGLAAEQYF
TRBJ2-3,TRBV4-1,few,TRBD2,TGCGCCAGCAGCCTTCAAGCCGGGACTAGCGGGATGCTTACTCCAGAGACGCAGTATTTT,CASSLQAGTSGMLTPETQYF
TRBJ2-5,TRBV5-8,NA,NA,TGTGCCACCCGGGCGGGAGAGACCCAGTACTTC,CATRAGETQYF